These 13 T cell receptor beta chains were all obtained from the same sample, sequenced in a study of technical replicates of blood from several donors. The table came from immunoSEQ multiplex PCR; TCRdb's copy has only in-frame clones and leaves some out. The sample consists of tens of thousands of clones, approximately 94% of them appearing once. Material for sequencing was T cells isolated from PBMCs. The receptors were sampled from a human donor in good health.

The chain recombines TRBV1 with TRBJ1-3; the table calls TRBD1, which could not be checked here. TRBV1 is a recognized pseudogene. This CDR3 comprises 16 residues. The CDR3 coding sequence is TGCACCAGCAGCCAAGATGAGAACAGCTCTGGAAACACCATATATTTT. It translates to CTSSQDENSSGNTIYF.

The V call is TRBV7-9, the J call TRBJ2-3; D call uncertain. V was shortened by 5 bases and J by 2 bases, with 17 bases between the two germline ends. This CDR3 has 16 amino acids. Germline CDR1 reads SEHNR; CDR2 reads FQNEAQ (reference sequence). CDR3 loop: CASSPLPQLTTDTQYF. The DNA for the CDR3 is TGTGCCAGCAGCCCCCTCCCCCAACTTACCACAGATACGCAGTATTTT.

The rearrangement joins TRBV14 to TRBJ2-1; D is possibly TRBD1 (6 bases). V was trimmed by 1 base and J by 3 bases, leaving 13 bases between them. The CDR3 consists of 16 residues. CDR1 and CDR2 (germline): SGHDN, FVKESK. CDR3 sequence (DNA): TGTGCCAGCAGCCAAGTTGCAGGGGTCCTCTACAATGAGCAGTTCTTC. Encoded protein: CASSQVAGVLYNEQFF.

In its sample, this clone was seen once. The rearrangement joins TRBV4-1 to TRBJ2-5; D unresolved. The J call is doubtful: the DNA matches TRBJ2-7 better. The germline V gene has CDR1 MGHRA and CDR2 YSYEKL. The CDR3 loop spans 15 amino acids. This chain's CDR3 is CASSQGHYSSYEQYF. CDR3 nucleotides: TGCGCCAGCAGCCAAGGGCATTACAGCTCCTACGAGCAGTACTTC.

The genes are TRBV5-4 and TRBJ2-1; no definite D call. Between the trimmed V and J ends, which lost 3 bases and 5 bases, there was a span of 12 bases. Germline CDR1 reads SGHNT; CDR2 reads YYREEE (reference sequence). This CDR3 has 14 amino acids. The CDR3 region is CASSSLVSDNEQFF. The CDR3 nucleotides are TGTGCCAGCAGCTCTTTAGTTTCGGACAATGAGCAGTTCTTC. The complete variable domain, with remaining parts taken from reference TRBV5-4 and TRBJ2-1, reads ETGVTQSPTHLIKTRGQQVTLRCSSQSGHNTVSWYQQALGQGPQFIFQYYREEENGRGNFPPRFSGLQFPNYSSELNVNALELDDSALYLCASSSLVSDNEQFFGPGTRLTVL.

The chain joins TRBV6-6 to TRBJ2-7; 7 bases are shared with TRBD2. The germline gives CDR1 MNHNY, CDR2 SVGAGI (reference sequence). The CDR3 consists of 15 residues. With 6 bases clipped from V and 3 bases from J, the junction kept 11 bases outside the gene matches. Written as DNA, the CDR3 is TGTGCCAGCAGCCCTACTAGCGCGAGGGGCTACGAGCAGTACTTC. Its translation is CASSPTSARGYEQYF.

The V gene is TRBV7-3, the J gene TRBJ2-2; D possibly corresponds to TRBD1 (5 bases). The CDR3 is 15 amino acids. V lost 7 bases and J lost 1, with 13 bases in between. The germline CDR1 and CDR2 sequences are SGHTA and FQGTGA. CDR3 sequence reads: CASTLGAENTGELFF. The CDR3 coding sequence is TGTGCCAGCACCCTTGGGGCGGAGAACACCGGGGAGCTGTTTTTT.

The chain's CDR3 is CASSPPTYRGNMNTEAFF. The CDR3 DNA follows: TGTGCCAGCTCACCCCCAACCTACAGGGGTAACATGAACACTGAAGCTTTCTTT. The rearrangement joins TRBV18 to TRBJ1-1; 7 bases match TRBD1. Germline trimming cut 3 bases from V and 0 bases from J; bases unmatched to any gene: 13. The length of the CDR3 is 18 residues. Looked up from germline, CDR1 is KGHSH and CDR2 is LQKENI.

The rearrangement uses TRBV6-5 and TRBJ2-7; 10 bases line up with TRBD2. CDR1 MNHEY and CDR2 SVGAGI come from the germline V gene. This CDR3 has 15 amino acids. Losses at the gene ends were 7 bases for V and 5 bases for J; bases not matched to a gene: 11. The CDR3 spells CASTPRGGTSDEQYF. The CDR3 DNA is TGTGCCAGCACTCCCCGGGGGGGGACTAGCGACGAGCAGTACTTC.

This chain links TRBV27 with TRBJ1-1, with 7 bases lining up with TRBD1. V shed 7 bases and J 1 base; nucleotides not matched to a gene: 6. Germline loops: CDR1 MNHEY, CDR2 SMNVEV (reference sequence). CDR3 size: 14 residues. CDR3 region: CASTIDRENTEAFF. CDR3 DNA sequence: TGTGCCAGCACTATCGACAGGGAGAACACTGAAGCTTTCTTT.

The CDR3 loop is CASSLVGGLAGGTYNEQFF. CDR3 nucleotides: TGTGCCAGCAGCTTAGTAGGGGGACTAGCGGGAGGGACATACAATGAGCAGTTCTTC. V gene TRBV7-9 combines with J gene TRBJ2-1, with 16 bases aligning to TRBD2. Germline CDR1 SEHNR, CDR2 FQNEAQ (reference sequence). J gave up 4 bases and V 1 base, and 7 bases lay outside the gene matches. This CDR3 region has 19 residues.

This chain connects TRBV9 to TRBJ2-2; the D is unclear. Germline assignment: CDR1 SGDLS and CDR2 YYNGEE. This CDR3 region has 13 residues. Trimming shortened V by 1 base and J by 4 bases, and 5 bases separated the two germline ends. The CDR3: CASSVSGTGELFF. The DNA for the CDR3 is TGTGCCAGCAGCGTATCAGGCACCGGGGAGCTGTTTTTT.

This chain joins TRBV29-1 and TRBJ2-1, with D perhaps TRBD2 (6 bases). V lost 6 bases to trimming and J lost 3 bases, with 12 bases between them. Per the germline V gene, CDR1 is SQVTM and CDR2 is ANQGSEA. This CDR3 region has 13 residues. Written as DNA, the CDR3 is TGCAGCGTCGGGAGAATGCTCTACAATGAGCAGTTCTTC. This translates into CSVGRMLYNEQFF.